The present entry profiles one T cell receptor beta chain with its context. As yet, its antigen is unknown. This CDR3 spans 15 amino acids. From germline, CDR1 is LNHDA and CDR2 SQIVND (reference sequence). The ends lost 5 bases at V and 4 bases at J; junction bases unmatched: 10. The source of the sample is a study of cytomegalovirus exposure and HLA in healthy donors. General study points: HLA restriction was apparent for most CMV-associated TCR beta chains in a later analysis. In a later analysis, TCR association rates varied by HLA locus: DRB1 most, HLA-C fewest. In a later analysis, TCR beta V- and J-gene trimming was associated with a missense DCLRE1C variant.

This cohort consisted of healthy bone marrow donors. Both 60 Vbeta primers and 13 Jbeta primers went into the PCR. TCRdb keeps only in-frame clones here, not all; method: immunoSEQ multiplex PCR. This sample carries 53,000 or so clones, about four fifths of them seen once, and the ten largest clones take about 7%. The receptor was derived from a man aged 25 to 45 in good health and CMV-seropositive. V is TRBV19 and J is TRBJ1-1; 7 nucleotides match TRBD1. Sequencing was carried out using PBMCs. This chain's CDR3 is CASSSQEGAFTEAFF. For the CDR3, the DNA is TGTGCCAGTAGTTCCCAGGAGGGGGCTTTCACTGAAGCTTTCTTT. Combining the CDR3 with reference TRBV19 and TRBJ1-1 gives the whole variable domain DGGITQSPKYLFRKEGQNVTLSCEQNLNHDAMYWYRQDPGQGLRLIYYSQIVNDFQKGDIAEGYSVSREKKESFPLTVTSAQKNPTAFYLCASSSQEGAFTEAFFGQGTRLTVV.